What follows describes a single TCR beta chain. The sample belongs to a study of shared clonotypes between healthy human individuals. Per the germline V gene, CDR1 is MNHNY and CDR2 is SVGAGI (reference sequence). Trimming cost V 1 base and J 4 bases; bases outside gene matches: 2. The CDR3 covers 16 residues. Genomic DNA from each subset was divided evenly over several immunoSEQ plates. As processed by the authors: Because ImmunoSEQ provided only junction sequences with no quality scores, the filtering differed. Sequencing used immunoSEQ multiplex PCR; TCRdb keeps in-frame clones, though not all of them. V and J calls and clone size are copied from that table; D and trimming were computed from the DNA. The sample has about 2.4 million clones, about 92% seen once.

The sequenced sample was naive CD4+ T cells sorted from blood. Sample subset: CD45RA+ positively selected. The gene calls are TRBV6-6 and TRBJ2-3; 13 nucleotides agree with TRBD2. The sequence derives from a young man in good health. In DNA, the CDR3 is TGTGCCAGCAGTTACTTGGGACTAGCGGGATCAGATACGCAGTATTTT. It translates to CASSYLGLAGSDTQYF.